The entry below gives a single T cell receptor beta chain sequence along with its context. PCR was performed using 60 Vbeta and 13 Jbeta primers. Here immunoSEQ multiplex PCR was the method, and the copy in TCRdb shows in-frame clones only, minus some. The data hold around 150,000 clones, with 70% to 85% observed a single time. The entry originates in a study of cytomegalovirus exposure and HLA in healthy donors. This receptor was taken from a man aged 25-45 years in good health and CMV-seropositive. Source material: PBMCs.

This CDR3 is CASSVSGGSYNEQFF. The CDR3 nucleotides are TGTGCCAGCAGCGTAAGCGGGGGGTCCTACAATGAGCAGTTCTTC. The chain uses TRBV9 and TRBJ2-1; 9 nucleotides align to TRBD2. Trimming at V came to 1 base and at J to 1 base, leaving 0 bases not matched to a gene. The germline gives CDR1 SGDLS, CDR2 YYNGEE. The CDR3 extends over 15 amino acids. The whole variable domain, filled in from reference TRBV9 and TRBJ2-1, reads DSGVTQTPKHLITATGQRVTLRCSPRSGDLSVYWYQQSLDQGLQFLIQYYNGEERAKGNILERFSAQQFPDLHSELNLSSLELGDSALYFCASSVSGGSYNEQFFGPGTRLTVL.